The sequence of this T cell receptor beta chain was determined in a study of blood T cell repertoires in COVID-19. Study in general: T cells, B-cell-depleted T cells, or PBMCs supplied cDNA or gDNA.

Notes on this clone: Other nucleotide sequences from this sample produce the same CDR3.

Authors' data handling: Nucleated cell counts were estimated from reference gene primer amplification. Clones were read by immunoSEQ multiplex PCR, and TCRdb kept only the in-frame ones, dropping some. The V and J calls and clone size are taken from that table; D and trimming were inferred from the DNA. The data hold about 90,000 clones, with roughly 90% observed a single time. Germline values: CDR1 MNHEY, CDR2 SMNVEV (reference sequence). This CDR3 region has 15 residues. V gave up 4 bases and J gave up 5 bases; unmatched junction bases: 5. Enrolment of Seattle patients took place during active infection, and they were followed longitudinally.

The chain recombines TRBV27 with TRBJ2-5; 12 bases fit TRBD1. Sequencing was performed on peripheral blood. This sequence was found in a man aged 45-65 years with COVID-19, enrolled during active disease. The CDR3 protein is CASSSGTGGAETQYF. CDR3 DNA sequence: TGTGCCAGCAGTTCAGGGACAGGGGGCGCCGAGACCCAGTACTTC.